The source of this TCR beta chain is a study of response to subunit inactivated influenza vaccine. Findings of the study overall: A suggestion made by the authors is that each seasonal influenza vaccination recruits few new T cells.

On this clonotype itself: No antigen is known for it.

V dropped 3 bases and J dropped 0 bases, with 7 bases sitting between them. The length of the CDR3 is 14 residues. In germline, CDR1 is MDHEN, CDR2 SYDVKM. TCRdb re-called the RT-PCR reads through MiXCR, storing one row per CDR3 protein. The data show fewer than 250,000 distinct CDR3 sequences, 13% to 15% seen once. Sequenced material: CD8+ T cells sorted from PBMCs, taken around 5 days after vaccination. The sequence derives from a man aged 50-59 years who received an inactivated influenza vaccine. The chain links TRBV28 to TRBJ2-3; D not certain. The CDR3 DNA is TGTGCCAGCAGTTTCAGTGCAAGCACAGATACGCAGTATTTT. It translates to CASSFSASTDTQYF.